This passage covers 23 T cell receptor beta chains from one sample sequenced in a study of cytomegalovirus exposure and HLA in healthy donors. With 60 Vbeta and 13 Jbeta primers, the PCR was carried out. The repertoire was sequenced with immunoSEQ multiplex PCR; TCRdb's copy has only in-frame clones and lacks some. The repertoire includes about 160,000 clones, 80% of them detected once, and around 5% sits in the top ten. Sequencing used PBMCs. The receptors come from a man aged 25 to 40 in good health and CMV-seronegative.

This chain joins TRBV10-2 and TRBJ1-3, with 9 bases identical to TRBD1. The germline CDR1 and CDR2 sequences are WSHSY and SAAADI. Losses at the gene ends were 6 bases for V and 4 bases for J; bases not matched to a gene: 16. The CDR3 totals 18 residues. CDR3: CASRGTGSAVALGNTIYF. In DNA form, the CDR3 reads TGCGCCAGCAGGGGGACAGGGAGTGCTGTGGCACTCGGAAACACCATATATTTT.

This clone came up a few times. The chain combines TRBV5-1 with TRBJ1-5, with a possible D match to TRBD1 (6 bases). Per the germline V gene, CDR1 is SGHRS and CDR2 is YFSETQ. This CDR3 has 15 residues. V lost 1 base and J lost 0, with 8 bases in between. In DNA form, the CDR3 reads TGCGCCAGCAGCTTGACAGGGCTTAGCAATCAGCCCCAGCATTTT. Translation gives CASSLTGLSNQPQHF.

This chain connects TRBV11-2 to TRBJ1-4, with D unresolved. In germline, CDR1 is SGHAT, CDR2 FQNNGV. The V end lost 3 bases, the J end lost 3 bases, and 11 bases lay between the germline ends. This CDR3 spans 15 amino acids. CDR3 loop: CASSFRSGSNEKLFF. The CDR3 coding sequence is TGTGCCAGCAGCTTTAGATCGGGGTCTAATGAAAAACTGTTTTTT.

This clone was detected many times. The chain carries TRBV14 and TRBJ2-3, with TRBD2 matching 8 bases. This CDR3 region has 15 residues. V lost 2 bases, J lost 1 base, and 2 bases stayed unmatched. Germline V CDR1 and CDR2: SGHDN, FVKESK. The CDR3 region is CASSQTSGRTDTQYF. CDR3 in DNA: TGTGCCAGCAGCCAAACTAGCGGACGCACAGATACGCAGTATTTT.

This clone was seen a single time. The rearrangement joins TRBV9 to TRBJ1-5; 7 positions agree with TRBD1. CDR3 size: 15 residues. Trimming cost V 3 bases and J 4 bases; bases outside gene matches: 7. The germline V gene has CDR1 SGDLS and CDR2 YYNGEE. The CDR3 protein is CASSAQGVVNQPQHF. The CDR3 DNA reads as TGTGCCAGCAGCGCCCAGGGGGTCGTGAATCAGCCCCAGCATTTT.

The CDR3 sequence: CASSLERREISGELFF. The CDR3 DNA reads TGTGCCAGCAGTTTGGAACGCCGGGAGATCTCCGGGGAGCTGTTTTTT. J is TRBJ2-2 and V is TRBV28; tentatively, D is TRBD2 (6 bases). Germline CDR1 reads MDHEN; CDR2 reads SYDVKM. The CDR3 loop spans 16 amino acids. Trimming stripped 3 bases from V and 6 bases from J, with 17 bases between.

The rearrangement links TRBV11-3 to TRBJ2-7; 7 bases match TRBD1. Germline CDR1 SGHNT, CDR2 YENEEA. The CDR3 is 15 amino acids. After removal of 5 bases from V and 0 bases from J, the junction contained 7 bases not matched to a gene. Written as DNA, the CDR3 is TGTGCCAGCAGCGTCGGACAGGTTCCCTCCTACGAGCAGTACTTC. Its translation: CASSVGQVPSYEQYF.

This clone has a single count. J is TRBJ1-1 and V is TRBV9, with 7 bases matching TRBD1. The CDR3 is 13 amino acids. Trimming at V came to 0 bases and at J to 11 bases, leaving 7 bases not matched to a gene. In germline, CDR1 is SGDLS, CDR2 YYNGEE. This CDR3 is CASSVEPTGRAFF. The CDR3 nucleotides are TGTGCCAGCAGCGTAGAACCGACAGGGCGGGCTTTCTTT.

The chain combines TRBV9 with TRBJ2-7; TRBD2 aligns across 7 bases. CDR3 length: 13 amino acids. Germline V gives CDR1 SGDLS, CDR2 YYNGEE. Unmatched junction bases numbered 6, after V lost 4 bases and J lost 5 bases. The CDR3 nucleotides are TGTGCCAGCAGCATCCGGACTAGAGACGAGCAGTACTTC. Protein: CASSIRTRDEQYF. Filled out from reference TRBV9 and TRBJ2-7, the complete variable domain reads DSGVTQTPKHLITATGQRVTLRCSPRSGDLSVYWYQQSLDQGLQFLIQYYNGEERAKGNILERFSAQQFPDLHSELNLSSLELGDSALYFCASSIRTRDEQYFGPGTRLTVT.

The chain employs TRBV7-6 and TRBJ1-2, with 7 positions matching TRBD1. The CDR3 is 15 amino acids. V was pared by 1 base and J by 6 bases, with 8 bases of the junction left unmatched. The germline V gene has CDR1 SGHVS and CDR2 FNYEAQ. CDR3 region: CASSLVSRGEDGYTF. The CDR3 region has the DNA TGTGCCAGCAGCTTAGTTTCCAGGGGGGAAGATGGCTACACCTTC. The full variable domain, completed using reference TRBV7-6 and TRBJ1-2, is GAGVSQSPRYKVTKRGQDVALRCDPISGHVSLYWYRQALGQGPEFLTYFNYEAQQDKSGLPNDRFSAERPEGSISTLTIQRTEQRDSAMYRCASSLVSRGEDGYTFGSGTRLTVV.

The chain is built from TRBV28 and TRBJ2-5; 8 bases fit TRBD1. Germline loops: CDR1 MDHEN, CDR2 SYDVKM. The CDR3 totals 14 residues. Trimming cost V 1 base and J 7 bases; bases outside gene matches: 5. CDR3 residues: CASSLSGGGGTQYF. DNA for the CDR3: TGTGCCAGCAGTTTATCAGGGGGCGGTGGGACCCAGTACTTC.

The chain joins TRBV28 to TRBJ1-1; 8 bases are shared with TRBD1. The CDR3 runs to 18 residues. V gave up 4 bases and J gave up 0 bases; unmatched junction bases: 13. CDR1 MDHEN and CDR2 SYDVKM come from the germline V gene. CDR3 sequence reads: CASSSTFVQDRVNTEAFF. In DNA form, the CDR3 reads TGTGCCAGCAGTTCCACCTTTGTACAGGACAGGGTGAACACTGAAGCTTTCTTT.

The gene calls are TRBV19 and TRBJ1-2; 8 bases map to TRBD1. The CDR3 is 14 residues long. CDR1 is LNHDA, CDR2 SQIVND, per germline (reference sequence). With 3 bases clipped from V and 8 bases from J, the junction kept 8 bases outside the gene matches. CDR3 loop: CASSIQDRGRGYTF. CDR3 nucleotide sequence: TGTGCCAGTAGTATCCAAGACAGGGGCAGAGGCTACACCTTC.

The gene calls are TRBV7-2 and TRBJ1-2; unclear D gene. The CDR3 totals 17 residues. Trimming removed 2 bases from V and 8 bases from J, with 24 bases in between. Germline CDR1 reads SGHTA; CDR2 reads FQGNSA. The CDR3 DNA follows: TGTGCCAGCAGCTTAACGGGGTGGGGTCGCGGCAGAATCGGCTACACCTTC. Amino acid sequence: CASSLTGWGRGRIGYTF.

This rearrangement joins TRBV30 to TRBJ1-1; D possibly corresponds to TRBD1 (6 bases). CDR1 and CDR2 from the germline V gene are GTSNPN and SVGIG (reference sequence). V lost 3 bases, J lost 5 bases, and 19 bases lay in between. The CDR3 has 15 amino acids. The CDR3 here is CAWSARSGGKTEAFF. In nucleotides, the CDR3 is TGTGCCTGGAGCGCCAGGTCGGGGGGCAAAACTGAAGCTTTCTTT. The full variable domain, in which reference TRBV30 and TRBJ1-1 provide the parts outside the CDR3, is SQTIHQWPATLVQPVGSPLSLECTVEGTSNPNLYWYRQAAGRGLQLLFYSVGIGQISSEVPQNLSASRPQDRQFILSSKKLLLSDSGFYLCAWSARSGGKTEAFFGQGTRLTVV.

CDR3 coding DNA: TGTGCCAGCAGTTTAAGTACAACTAACTATGGCTACACCTTC. Protein sequence: CASSLSTTNYGYTF. The chain has TRBV28 and TRBJ1-2; D unresolved. CDR3 length equals 14 residues. The V end was cut by 2 bases, the J end by 0 bases, with 7 bases between. Germline CDR1 and CDR2: MDHEN and SYDVKM.

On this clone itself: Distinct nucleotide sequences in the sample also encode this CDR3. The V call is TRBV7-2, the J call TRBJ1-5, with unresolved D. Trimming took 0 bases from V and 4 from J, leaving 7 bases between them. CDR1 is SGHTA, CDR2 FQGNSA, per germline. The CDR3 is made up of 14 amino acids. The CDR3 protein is CASSLALRNQPQHF. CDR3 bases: TGTGCCAGCAGCTTAGCCCTGCGGAATCAGCCCCAGCATTTT.

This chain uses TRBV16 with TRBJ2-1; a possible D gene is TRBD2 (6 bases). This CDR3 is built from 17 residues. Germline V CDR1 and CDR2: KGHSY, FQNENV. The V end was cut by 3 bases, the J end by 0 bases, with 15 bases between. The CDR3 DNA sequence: TGTGCCAGCAGCCACCCAGCGGGCAGAAGCTCCTACAATGAGCAGTTCTTC. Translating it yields CASSHPAGRSSYNEQFF. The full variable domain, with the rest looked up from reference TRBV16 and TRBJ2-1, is GEEVAQTPKHLVRGEGQKAKLYCAPIKGHSYVFWYQQVLKNEFKFLISFQNENVFDETGMPKERFSAKCLPNSPCSLEIQATKLEDSAVYFCASSHPAGRSSYNEQFFGPGTRLTVL.

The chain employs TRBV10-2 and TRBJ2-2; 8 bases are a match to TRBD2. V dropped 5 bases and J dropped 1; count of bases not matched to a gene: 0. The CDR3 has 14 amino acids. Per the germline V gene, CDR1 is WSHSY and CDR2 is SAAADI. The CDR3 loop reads CASSTSGNTGELFF. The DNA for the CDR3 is TGCGCCAGCAGTACTAGCGGGAACACCGGGGAGCTGTTTTTT.

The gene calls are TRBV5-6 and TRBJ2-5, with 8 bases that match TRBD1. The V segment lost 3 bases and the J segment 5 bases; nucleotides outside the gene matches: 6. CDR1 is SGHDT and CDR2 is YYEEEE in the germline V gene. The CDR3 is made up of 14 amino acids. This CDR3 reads CASSSRTGWETQYF. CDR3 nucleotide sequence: TGTGCCAGCAGCTCTCGGACAGGGTGGGAGACCCAGTACTTC.

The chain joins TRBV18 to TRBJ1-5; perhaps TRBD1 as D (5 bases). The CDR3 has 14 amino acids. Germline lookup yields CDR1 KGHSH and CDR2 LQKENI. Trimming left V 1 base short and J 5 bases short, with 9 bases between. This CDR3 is CASSPQTVDQPQHF. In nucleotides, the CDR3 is TGTGCCAGCTCACCACAGACAGTCGATCAGCCCCAGCATTTT.

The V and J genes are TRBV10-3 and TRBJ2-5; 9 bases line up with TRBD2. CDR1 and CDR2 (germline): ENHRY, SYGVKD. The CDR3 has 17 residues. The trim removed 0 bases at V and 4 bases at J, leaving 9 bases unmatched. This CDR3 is CAISESGGGANGETQYF. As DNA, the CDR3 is TGTGCCATCAGTGAGTCTGGCGGGGGGGCCAATGGAGAGACCCAGTACTTC.

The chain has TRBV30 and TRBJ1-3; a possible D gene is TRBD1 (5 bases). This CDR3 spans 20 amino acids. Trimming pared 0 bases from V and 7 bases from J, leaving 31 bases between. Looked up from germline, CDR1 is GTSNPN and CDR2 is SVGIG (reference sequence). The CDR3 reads CAWSVRSGGLRRGPQNTIYF. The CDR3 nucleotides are TGTGCCTGGAGTGTACGATCCGGCGGCCTTCGGAGGGGACCTCAGAACACCATATATTTT.